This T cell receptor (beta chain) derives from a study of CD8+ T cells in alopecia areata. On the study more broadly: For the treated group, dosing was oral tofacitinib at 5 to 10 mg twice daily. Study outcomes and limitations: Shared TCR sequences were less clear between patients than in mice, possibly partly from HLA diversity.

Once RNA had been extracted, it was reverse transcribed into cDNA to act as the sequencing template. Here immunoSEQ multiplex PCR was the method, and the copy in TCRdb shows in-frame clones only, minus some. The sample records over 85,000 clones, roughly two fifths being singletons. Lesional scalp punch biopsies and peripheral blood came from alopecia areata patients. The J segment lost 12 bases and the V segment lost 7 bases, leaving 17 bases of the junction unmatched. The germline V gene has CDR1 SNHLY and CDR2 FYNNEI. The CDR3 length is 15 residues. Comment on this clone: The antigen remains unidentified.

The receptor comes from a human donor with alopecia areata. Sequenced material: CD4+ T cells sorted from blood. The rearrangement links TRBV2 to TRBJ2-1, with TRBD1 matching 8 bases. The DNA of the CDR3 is TGTGCCAGCAACCTAATCAGGGGACAGGCAGAGGCGCAGTTCTTC. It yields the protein CASNLIRGQAEAQFF.